This T cell receptor beta chain originates from a study of beta chain features in type 1 diabetes. Turning to the study itself: Examination spanned about 99 million sorted cells from all samples.

This clone has only a few counts. Every isolated RNA sample was fully reverse transcribed, so sequencing captured expressed TCRB transcripts. Profiling relied on immunoSEQ multiplex PCR, and the TCRdb table lists in-frame clones only, not all of them. The sample contains about 900,000 clones, roughly 15% of which appear only once. The CDR3 has 18 residues. V gene TRBV21-1 combines with J gene TRBJ1-2. TRBV21-1 is a listed pseudogene. The sequencing input was naive CD4+ T cells from blood. This TCR was sampled from a woman aged 18-35 years in good health. The CDR3 reads CASSLWGGRSIPNYGYTF. The CDR3, as DNA: TGTGCCAGCAGCCTTTGGGGGGGCCGTTCCATACCTAACTATGGCTACACCTTC.